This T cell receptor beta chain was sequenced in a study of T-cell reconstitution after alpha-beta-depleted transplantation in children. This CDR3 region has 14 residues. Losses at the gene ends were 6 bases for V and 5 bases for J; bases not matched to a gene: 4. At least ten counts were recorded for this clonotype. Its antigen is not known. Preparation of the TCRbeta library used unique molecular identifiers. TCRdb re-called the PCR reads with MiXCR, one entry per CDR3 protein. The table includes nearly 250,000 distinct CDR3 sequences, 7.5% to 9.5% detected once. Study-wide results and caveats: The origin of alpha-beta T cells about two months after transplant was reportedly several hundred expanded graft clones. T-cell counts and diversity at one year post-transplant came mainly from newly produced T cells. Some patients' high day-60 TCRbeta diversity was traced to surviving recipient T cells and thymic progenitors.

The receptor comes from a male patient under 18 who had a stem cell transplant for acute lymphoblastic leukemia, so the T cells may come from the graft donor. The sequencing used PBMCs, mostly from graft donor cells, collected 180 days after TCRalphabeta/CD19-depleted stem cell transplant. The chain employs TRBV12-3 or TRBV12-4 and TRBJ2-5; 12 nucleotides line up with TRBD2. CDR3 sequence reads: CASRRTSGKETQYF. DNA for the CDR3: TGTGCCAGCAGGAGGACTAGCGGGAAGGAGACCCAGTACTTC.